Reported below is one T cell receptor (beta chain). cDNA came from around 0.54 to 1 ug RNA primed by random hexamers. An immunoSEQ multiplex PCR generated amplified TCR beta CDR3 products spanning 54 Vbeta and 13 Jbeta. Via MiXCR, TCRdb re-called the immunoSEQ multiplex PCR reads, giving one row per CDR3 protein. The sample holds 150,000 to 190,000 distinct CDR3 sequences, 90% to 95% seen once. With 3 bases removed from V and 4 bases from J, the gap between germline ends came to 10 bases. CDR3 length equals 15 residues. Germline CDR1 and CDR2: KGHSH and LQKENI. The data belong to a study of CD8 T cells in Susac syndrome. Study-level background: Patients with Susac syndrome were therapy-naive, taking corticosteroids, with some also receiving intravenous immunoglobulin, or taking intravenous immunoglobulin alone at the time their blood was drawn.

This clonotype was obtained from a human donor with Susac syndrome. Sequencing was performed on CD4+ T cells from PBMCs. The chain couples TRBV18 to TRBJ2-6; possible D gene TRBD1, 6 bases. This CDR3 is CASSPTGTGANVLTF. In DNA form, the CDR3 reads TGTGCCAGCTCACCCACAGGGACCGGGGCCAACGTCCTGACTTTC. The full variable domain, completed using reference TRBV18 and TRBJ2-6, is NAGVMQNPRHLVRRRGQEARLRCSPMKGHSHVYWYRQLPEEGLKFMVYLQKENIIDESGMPKERFSAEFPKEGPSILRIQQVVRGDSAAYFCASSPTGTGANVLTFGAGSRLTVL.